This entry concerns a single T cell receptor (beta chain). The antigen remains unidentified. The sample originates from a study of radiotherapy plus CTLA-4 blockade in lung cancer. Across the study: Of the patients, roughly 17% showed objective responses and roughly 30% attained disease control.

CDR1 and CDR2 from the germline V gene are MNHEY and SMNVEV (reference sequence). This CDR3 region has 14 residues. V trimming: 8 bases; J trimming: 4 bases; junction bases outside the gene matches: 6. Here immunoSEQ multiplex PCR was the method, and the copy in TCRdb shows in-frame clones only, minus some. The sample has 80,000 to 100,000 clones, about four fifths seen once; the top ten hold roughly 2.8%. Study results and limitations: Reports state that early shifts in blood T cell clones, with interferon-beta, best predicted response. Clones of tumor-derived TCRs expanded in blood after radiotherapy plus ipilimumab.

Chemo-refractory metastatic non-small-cell lung cancer patients received focal radiation with ipilimumab CTLA-4 blockade. The sequence was collected from a human donor with non-small cell lung cancer who had a partial response to radiotherapy plus ipilimumab. Some clones in this sample may be carry-over from other donors' samples. The starting material was peripheral blood, obtained from a patient treated with radiotherapy plus ipilimumab. The chain couples TRBV27 to TRBJ1-1; 11 bases line up with TRBD1. Here the CDR3 DNA reads TGTGCCAGCGCTTTCGGGACAGGGGGCACTGAAGCTTTCTTT. Its protein product is CASAFGTGGTEAFF.